The 14 T cell receptor beta chains presented below share a single source sample, sequenced in a study of shared clonotypes between healthy human individuals. TCRdb's copy holds only in-frame clones and misses some; the assay was immunoSEQ multiplex PCR. The table shows 2 million to 2.5 million clones, with 80% to 95% occurring only once. Sequenced material: naive CD4+ T cells from PBMCs. Indicated subset: CD45RA+ positively selected. The source of these receptors is a man aged 18 to 29 in good health. Some clones in this sample may be carry-over from other donors' samples.

The V gene is TRBV6-5, the J gene TRBJ2-7, with D possibly TRBD1 on 5 matching bases. Trimming took 0 bases from V and 6 from J, leaving 12 bases between them. The CDR3 totals 14 residues. The germline V gene encodes CDR1 MNHEY and CDR2 SVGAGI. The CDR3 sequence is CASSYSAGWGEQYF. Here the CDR3 DNA reads TGTGCCAGCAGTTACTCCGCAGGGTGGGGCGAGCAGTACTTC.

The chain combines TRBV30 with TRBJ1-5; D remains ambiguous. Per the germline V gene, CDR1 is GTSNPN and CDR2 is SVGIG (reference sequence). V was cut by 2 bases and J by 2 bases, with 13 bases left in between. The CDR3 runs 15 residues. The CDR3 here is CAWSPFSRGNQPQHF. CDR3 sequence (DNA): TGTGCCTGGAGTCCCTTTTCGCGGGGCAATCAGCCCCAGCATTTT.

This rearrangement joins TRBV5-1 to TRBJ1-3; TRBD1 agrees at 7 bases. CDR3 size: 16 residues. J gave up 0 bases and V 4 bases, and 7 bases lay outside the gene matches. The germline V gene has CDR1 SGHRS and CDR2 YFSETQ. The CDR3 sequence: CASSEQGPNSGNTIYF. CDR3 sequence (DNA): TGCGCCAGCAGCGAACAGGGGCCTAACTCTGGAAACACCATATATTTT.

This clone was counted once. V gene TRBV7-9 combines with J gene TRBJ1-4; D unresolved. The V end was cut by 0 bases, the J end by 8 bases, with 13 bases between. The germline gives CDR1 SEHNR, CDR2 FQNEAQ (reference sequence). The CDR3 has 15 residues. For the CDR3, the DNA is TGTGCCAGCAGCTTAGCCAGACCCCTCGGCGAAAAACTGTTTTTT. Protein: CASSLARPLGEKLFF.

Notes on this clone: The same CDR3 can be traced to other DNA sequences in this sample. The chain has TRBV5-1 and TRBJ2-7; 11 bases line up with TRBD1. Germline V gene lookup returns CDR1 SGHRS and CDR2 YFSETQ. V gave up 4 bases and J gave up 4 bases; unmatched junction bases: 1. This CDR3 has 13 residues. The chain's CDR3 is CASSRDRGYEQYF. CDR3 bases: TGCGCCAGCAGCCGGGACAGGGGGTACGAGCAGTACTTC.

The V gene is TRBV11-2, the J gene TRBJ1-2; 7 bases agree with TRBD1. This CDR3 is 15 amino acids long. J was trimmed by 6 bases and V by 0 bases; bases with no gene match: 7. Germline values: CDR1 SGHAT, CDR2 FQNNGV. The CDR3, as DNA: TGTGCCAGCAGCTTAGAGGGCAGGGGGTGGAATGGCTACACCTTC. It is translated as CASSLEGRGWNGYTF.

The rearrangement joins TRBV25-1 to TRBJ2-7; a possible D gene is TRBD2 (6 bases). Per the germline V gene, CDR1 is MGHDK and CDR2 is SYGVNS. Deletions cut 5 bases from V and 2 bases from J, with 16 bases between. The CDR3 contains 15 residues. The CDR3 loop reads CASSSASVTTYEQYF. The CDR3 DNA is TGTGCCAGCAGTTCCGCTAGCGTAACGACCTACGAGCAGTACTTC.

This clone was observed once. The chain carries TRBV10-3 and TRBJ2-1; D call uncertain. CDR3 length equals 11 residues. Germline values: CDR1 ENHRY, CDR2 SYGVKD. Trimming stripped 2 bases from V and 6 bases from J, with 2 bases between. The CDR3 DNA reads TGTGCCATCAGTGAGGGCAATGAGCAGTTCTTC. Translating gives CAISEGNEQFF.

The rearrangement links TRBV7-2 to TRBJ2-1; D perhaps matches TRBD2 (6 bases). The CDR3 has 15 amino acids. Germline CDR1 and CDR2: SGHTA and FQGNSA. With 6 bases removed from V and 5 bases from J, the gap between germline ends came to 17 bases. CDR3 DNA sequence: TGTGCCAGCAGTCTTCATGGAGGACTAAACAATGAGCAGTTCTTC. This encodes CASSLHGGLNNEQFF.

The V call is TRBV19, the J call TRBJ2-7; TRBD2 is a possible D gene (5 bases). Trimming removed 0 bases from V and 2 bases from J, with 11 bases in between. The CDR3 consists of 15 residues. From germline, CDR1 is LNHDA and CDR2 SQIVND (reference sequence). For the CDR3, the DNA is TGTGCCAGTAGTATAGACCGCGGGCACACCTACGAGCAGTACTTC. Translated, it gives CASSIDRGHTYEQYF.

This clone was seen more than once but under ten times. CDR3 sequence reads: CASSKRRDQETQYF. The CDR3 bases are TGTGCCAGTAGTAAGCGACGGGACCAAGAGACCCAGTACTTC. This chain uses TRBV19 with TRBJ2-5; the D is unclear. The CDR3 is made up of 14 amino acids. V dropped 4 bases and J dropped 0 bases, with 9 bases sitting between them. Germline V gives CDR1 LNHDA, CDR2 SQIVND (reference sequence).

The gene calls are TRBV18 and TRBJ2-5; 7 nucleotides align to TRBD1. The J call is doubtful: the DNA matches TRBJ2-7 better. CDR1 is KGHSH, CDR2 LQKENI, per germline. This CDR3 region has 12 residues. The CDR3 here is CASSPDRREQYF. CDR3 DNA: TGTGCCAGCTCACCGGACAGGCGCGAGCAGTACTTC.

This rearrangement joins TRBV30 to TRBJ1-2, with D maybe TRBD1 (6 bases). This CDR3 has 15 residues. Germline CDR1 and CDR2: GTSNPN and SVGIG (reference sequence). The V and J ends lost 3 bases and 2 bases respectively, with 16 bases between them. CDR3 coding DNA: TGTGCCTGGAGGGTTCATGGGACACCCAACTATGGCTACACCTTC. It codes for CAWRVHGTPNYGYTF.

This chain connects TRBV7-9 to TRBJ2-7, with 8 bases matching TRBD1. The CDR3 consists of 13 residues. Germline trimming cut 0 bases from V and 5 bases from J; bases unmatched to any gene: 0. Germline-derived CDR1 and CDR2 are SEHNR and FQNEAQ (reference sequence). The CDR3 loop is CASSLAGQDEQYF. In DNA form, the CDR3 reads TGTGCCAGCAGCTTAGCGGGACAGGACGAGCAGTACTTC.